Below are 3 T cell receptor beta chains sequenced from a single sample in a study of blood T cells in healthy people across ages (dated by TCRdb to the mid-2010s). Libraries were built with 5' RACE. The sample was run on an Illumina HiSeq 2500. A second roughly 7 to 11 cycle PCR used a sample-barcoded 5' primer and a J-beta primer mix. TCRdb reran the public reads through fastp at Q25 and MiXCR, keeping productive beta chains. All rows with the same CDR3 protein become a single entry with the most common DNA and genes. This sample lists some 920,000 distinct CDR3 sequences; about 51% were detected once. Of the sample, 20% to 25% falls within the top ten clones. What was sequenced was blood. These receptors were taken from a woman aged 60 to 75 in good health.

This clonotype was counted ten times or more. The chain couples TRBV3-1 to TRBJ2-7, with no clear D. Germline values: CDR1 LGHDT, CDR2 YNNKEL (reference sequence). The CDR3 loop spans 11 amino acids. V was cut by 3 bases and J by 6 bases, with 6 bases left in between. This CDR3 reads CASSQIGEQYF. The CDR3 nucleotides are TGTGCCAGCAGCCAGATTGGCGAGCAGTACTTC.

The J gene is TRBJ1-2, the V gene TRBV28; D is uncertain. The CDR3 has 15 amino acids. Trimming cost V 6 bases and J 0 bases, with 14 bases left between them. The V gene's germline CDR1 is MDHEN and CDR2 SYDVKM. The CDR3 sequence is CASRGTGVPNYGYTF. In DNA form, the CDR3 reads TGTGCCAGCAGAGGTACTGGGGTCCCTAACTATGGCTACACCTTC.

V usage is TRBV27 and J usage is TRBJ2-1; D is undetermined. The J call may be faulty, since TRBJ2-7 better matches the DNA end. The CDR3 is made up of 15 amino acids. The germline CDR1 and CDR2 sequences are MNHEY and SMNVEV (reference sequence). The CDR3 is CASSYGPSSYNEQYF. Written as DNA, the CDR3 is TGTGCCAGCAGTTATGGACCGAGCTCCTACAATGAGCAGTACTTC.